What follows describes a single T cell receptor (beta chain). Its matching antigen is unknown. These data come from a study of T cell responses to AZD1222 COVID-19 vaccine. Study outcomes and limitations: White British ancestry dominated among donors, who included more females, and clonal diversity was possibly underestimated. Vaccination with two AZD1222 doses was followed by a rise in Spike-specific TCR breadth and depth. CD4 TCRs covered the whole spike, strongest at regions 160-218 and 743-854.

Second-dose groups at about 4 or about 12 weeks were pooled. Germline-derived CDR1 and CDR2 are MGHRA and YSYEKL. CDR3 length equals 17 residues. Trimming cost V 4 bases and J 0 bases; bases outside gene matches: 10. Libraries were prepared by immunoSEQ multiplex PCR; TCRdb keeps only in-frame clonotypes and omits some of them. The table has about 81,000 clones, 85% to 95% seen once. The sample in question was peripheral blood, obtained 28 days after the second AZD1222 dose. The TCR originated in an adult who received the AZD1222 COVID-19 vaccine. The J gene is TRBJ1-1, the V gene TRBV4-1, with 8 nucleotides matching TRBD1. The CDR3 sequence is CASSLRDRRSMNTEAFF. CDR3 bases: TGCGCCAGCAGCCTCCGGGACAGGCGGTCCATGAACACTGAAGCTTTCTTT.